One sample yielded the 22 T cell receptor beta chains listed below, sequenced in a study of technical replicates of blood from a handful of donors. The assay was immunoSEQ multiplex PCR, and TCRdb's table has in-frame clones only and misses some. This table holds about 100,000 clones, nearly 97% found once. Material: T cells isolated from PBMCs. Receptor source: a human donor in good health.

This chain links TRBV28 with TRBJ2-7; 8 nucleotides agree with TRBD2. The CDR3 runs 16 residues. Germline V gives CDR1 MDHEN, CDR2 SYDVKM. V dropped 3 bases and J dropped 4; count of bases not matched to a gene: 11. The CDR3 reads CASSLRPGGPRYEQYF. CDR3 DNA sequence: TGTGCCAGCAGTTTGAGGCCGGGAGGGCCGAGGTACGAGCAGTACTTC.

V and J are TRBV5-1 and TRBJ2-1, with 12 bases matching TRBD2. The CDR3 has 16 residues. Unmatched junction bases numbered 6, after V lost 4 bases and J lost 4 bases. Germline values: CDR1 SGHRS, CDR2 YFSETQ. The CDR3 bases are TGCGCCAGCAGCCCGACTAGCGGGGGCGTTTACAATGAGCAGTTCTTC. It yields the protein CASSPTSGGVYNEQFF. Looking up the rest from reference TRBV5-1 and TRBJ2-1 gives the full variable domain: KAGVTQTPRYLIKTRGQQVTLSCSPISGHRSVSWYQQTPGQGLQFLFEYFSETQRNKGNFPGRFSGRQFSNSRSEMNVSTLELGDSALYLCASSPTSGGVYNEQFFGPGTRLTVL.

Here the CDR3 DNA reads TGTGCCAGCAGCTTAGCGGGAGATGGATCCTACGAGCAGTACTTC. This sequence encodes CASSLAGDGSYEQYF. The rearrangement uses TRBV11-2 and TRBJ2-7, with D possibly matching TRBD2 (6 bases). This CDR3 is 15 amino acids long. V lost 1 base, J lost 1 base, and 11 bases lay in between. From germline, CDR1 is SGHAT and CDR2 FQNNGV. Variable domain in full (rest from reference TRBV11-2 and TRBJ2-7): EAGVAQSPRYKIIEKRQSVAFWCNPISGHATLYWYQQILGQGPKLLIQFQNNGVVDDSQLPKDRFSAERLKGVDSTLKIQPAKLEDSAVYLCASSLAGDGSYEQYFGPGTRLTVT.

The chain recombines TRBV7-2 with TRBJ2-3; TRBD1 is a possible D gene (6 bases). Germline CDR1 SGHTA, CDR2 FQGNSA. Deletions cut 4 bases from V and 5 bases from J, with 19 bases between. The CDR3 is 16 amino acids. The CDR3 loop is CASSSAVGQGIDTQYF. CDR3 DNA sequence: TGTGCCAGCAGCTCGGCCGTGGGTCAGGGGATAGATACGCAGTATTTT.

The J gene is TRBJ2-1, the V gene TRBV6-5; tentative D call: TRBD1 (5 bases). V was clipped by 9 bases and J by 6 bases, with 12 bases between them. This CDR3 has 12 amino acids. Germline V gene sequence: CDR1 MNHEY, CDR2 SVGAGI. The CDR3: CASQGGRNEQFF. The CDR3 DNA is TGTGCCAGTCAGGGCGGCCGCAATGAGCAGTTCTTC.

The chain couples TRBV19 to TRBJ1-1; maybe TRBD1 (5 bases). Germline lookup yields CDR1 LNHDA and CDR2 SQIVND (reference sequence). This CDR3 spans 14 amino acids. The V gene lost 5 bases and the J gene lost 0 bases, with 10 bases spanning the gap. Here the CDR3 DNA reads TGTGCCAGTAGTCAGGGTTTTGTGAACACTGAAGCTTTCTTT. Its translation is CASSQGFVNTEAFF.

This chain links TRBV6-1 with TRBJ2-1, with TRBD1 as a possible D gene (6 bases). CDR3 length: 14 residues. V lost 6 bases, J lost 9 bases, and 18 bases lay in between. The V gene's germline CDR1 is MNHNS and CDR2 SASEGT. The CDR3 region is CASSTHGQKPEQFF. In nucleotides, the CDR3 is TGTGCCAGCAGCACACACGGACAGAAACCTGAGCAGTTCTTC.

The chain has TRBV9 and TRBJ1-3; TRBD1 is a possible D gene (6 bases). The CDR3 consists of 13 residues. V lost 1 base and J 4 bases, leaving 6 bases between the germline ends. Germline V gene sequence: CDR1 SGDLS, CDR2 YYNGEE. DNA for the CDR3: TGTGCCAGCAGCGTAACAGGGGGAAACACCATATATTTT. Residues: CASSVTGGNTIYF.

This chain links TRBV7-2 with TRBJ2-5; maybe TRBD2 (6 bases). V shed 6 bases and J shed 0 bases, with 17 bases lying between them. Germline V CDR1 and CDR2: SGHTA, FQGNSA. This CDR3 spans 16 amino acids. CDR3 residues: CASRPTPSGYQETQYF. In nucleotides, the CDR3 is TGTGCCAGCAGACCGACCCCGAGCGGGTACCAAGAGACCCAGTACTTC.

V usage is TRBV5-4 and J usage is TRBJ2-1, with D possibly TRBD2 on 6 matching bases. CDR1 is SGHNT, CDR2 YYREEE, per germline (reference sequence). This CDR3 has 13 amino acids. Trimming took 4 bases from V and 9 from J, leaving 14 bases between them. CDR3 residues: CASSPGLLPEQFF. The CDR3 bases are TGTGCCAGCAGCCCTGGACTACTGCCTGAGCAGTTCTTC.

This clone has a single count. CDR3 sequence reads: CASSLVGSTSYEQYF. In DNA, the CDR3 is TGTGCCAGCAGTTTAGTCGGGAGTACCTCCTACGAGCAGTACTTC. The rearrangement links TRBV28 to TRBJ2-7, with D possibly matching TRBD2 (6 bases). The CDR3 consists of 15 residues. Trimming pared 2 bases from V and 0 bases from J, leaving 11 bases between. The V gene's germline CDR1 is MDHEN and CDR2 SYDVKM.

The V gene is TRBV5-1, the J gene TRBJ2-1, with TRBD2 matching over 8 bases. Germline CDR1 is SGHRS and CDR2 is YFSETQ. The V gene end was trimmed by 2 bases and the J gene end by 4 bases; junction bases not matched to a gene: 2. The CDR3 spans 14 residues. The chain's CDR3 is CASSFSGEYNEQFF. CDR3 bases: TGCGCCAGCAGCTTTAGCGGGGAGTACAATGAGCAGTTCTTC.

The count of this clone is one. This rearrangement joins TRBV7-9 to TRBJ1-4; the D is unclear. Per the germline V gene, CDR1 is SEHNR and CDR2 is FQNEAQ (reference sequence). This CDR3 is built from 12 residues. The germline V and J ends were trimmed by 4 bases and 7 bases, with 7 bases remaining between them. CDR3 loop: CASSSRTEKLFF. DNA of the CDR3: TGTGCCAGCAGCTCGCGTACTGAAAAACTGTTTTTT.

The V gene is TRBV20-1, the J gene TRBJ2-1; D is ambiguous. CDR1 and CDR2 (germline): DFQATT, SNEGSKA (reference sequence). V lost 8 bases and J 5 bases, leaving 7 bases between the germline ends. There are 10 residues in the CDR3. The CDR3 DNA sequence: TGCAGTATCTTCGACAATGAGCAGTTCTTC. It codes for CSIFDNEQFF.

V usage is TRBV4-1 and J usage is TRBJ2-7, with D maybe TRBD1 (6 bases). This CDR3 spans 16 amino acids. Between the trimmed V and J ends, which lost 0 bases and 3 bases, there was a span of 15 bases. Per the germline V gene, CDR1 is MGHRA and CDR2 is YSYEKL. The CDR3 DNA sequence: TGCGCCAGCAGCCAAGAGGGGGCAACGGGAAGCTACGAGCAGTACTTC. Protein sequence: CASSQEGATGSYEQYF.

This clone was seen once. The J gene is TRBJ1-3, the V gene TRBV29-1; D remains unclear. Germline-derived CDR1 and CDR2 are SQVTM and ANQGSEA. Trimming stripped 0 bases from V and 0 bases from J, with 6 bases between. The CDR3 is 14 amino acids. The CDR3 loop reads CSVEEASSGNTIYF. CDR3 DNA sequence: TGCAGCGTTGAAGAGGCCAGCTCTGGAAACACCATATATTTT.

The V and J genes are TRBV18 and TRBJ2-1; possible D gene TRBD1, 5 bases. The germline V gene has CDR1 KGHSH and CDR2 LQKENI. V lost 2 bases, J lost 5 bases, and 7 bases lay in between. The CDR3 loop spans 13 amino acids. The CDR3, as DNA: TGTGCCAGCTCACCAACAGGACACAATGAGCAGTTCTTC. Protein product: CASSPTGHNEQFF.

This chain links TRBV5-1 with TRBJ2-2; D remains ambiguous. CDR1 and CDR2 (germline): SGHRS, YFSETQ. This CDR3 comprises 13 residues. V was clipped by 4 bases and J by 4 bases, with 8 bases between them. The CDR3: CASSPPGTGELFF. The CDR3 nucleotides read TGCGCCAGCAGCCCCCCGGGCACCGGGGAGCTGTTTTTT.

The chain recombines TRBV6-6 with TRBJ2-7; 11 positions agree with TRBD1. V lost 7 bases and J lost 3; bases outside the gene matches: 5. Germline-derived CDR1 and CDR2 are MNHNY and SVGAGI (reference sequence). The CDR3 length is 14 residues. The CDR3 is CASNPGTGGYEQYF. In nucleotides, the CDR3 is TGTGCCAGCAACCCCGGGACAGGGGGCTACGAGCAGTACTTC.

J is TRBJ2-3 and V is TRBV5-1; 7 positions match TRBD2. With 4 bases clipped from V and 4 bases from J, the junction kept 12 bases outside the gene matches. Germline CDR1 and CDR2: SGHRS and YFSETQ. The CDR3 is 16 amino acids. CDR3 DNA: TGCGCCAGCAGCCCCGTATGGGCGGGAGCCCCAGATACGCAGTATTTT. This encodes CASSPVWAGAPDTQYF.

This chain uses TRBV5-1 with TRBJ1-2, with D possibly TRBD1 on 6 matching bases. From germline, CDR1 is SGHRS and CDR2 YFSETQ. This CDR3 is 15 amino acids long. V shed 4 bases and J shed 0 bases, with 13 bases lying between them. The chain's CDR3 is CASSHRDTPNYGYTF. In DNA, the CDR3 is TGCGCCAGCAGCCACCGGGACACCCCTAACTATGGCTACACCTTC.

The CDR3 sequence is CASSSRQGTQYF. The CDR3 DNA reads TGTGCCAGCAGCTCGCGACAGGGGACCCAGTACTTC. V and J are TRBV11-3 and TRBJ2-5; 7 nucleotides match TRBD1. The junction had 3 bases not matched to a gene; V was cut back by 4 bases and J by 7 bases. The germline V gene has CDR1 SGHNT and CDR2 YENEEA. This CDR3 has 12 amino acids. Full variable domain (outside the CDR3, taken from reference TRBV11-3 and TRBJ2-5): EAGVVQSPRYKIIEKKQPVAFWCNPISGHNTLYWYLQNLGQGPELLIRYENEEAVDDSQLPKDRFSAERLKGVDSTLKIQPAELGDSAVYLCASSSRQGTQYFGPGTRLLVL.